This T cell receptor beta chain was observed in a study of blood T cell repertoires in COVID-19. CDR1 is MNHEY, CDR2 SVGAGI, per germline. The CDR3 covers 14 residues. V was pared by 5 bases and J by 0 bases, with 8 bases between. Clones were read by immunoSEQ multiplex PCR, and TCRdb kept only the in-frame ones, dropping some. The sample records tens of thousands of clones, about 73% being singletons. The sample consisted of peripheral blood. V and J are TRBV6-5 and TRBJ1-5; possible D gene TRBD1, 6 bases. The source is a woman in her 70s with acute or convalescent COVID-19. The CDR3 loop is CASSRQVSNQPQHF. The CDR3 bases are TGTGCCAGCAGTCGACAGGTTAGCAATCAGCCCCAGCATTTT.